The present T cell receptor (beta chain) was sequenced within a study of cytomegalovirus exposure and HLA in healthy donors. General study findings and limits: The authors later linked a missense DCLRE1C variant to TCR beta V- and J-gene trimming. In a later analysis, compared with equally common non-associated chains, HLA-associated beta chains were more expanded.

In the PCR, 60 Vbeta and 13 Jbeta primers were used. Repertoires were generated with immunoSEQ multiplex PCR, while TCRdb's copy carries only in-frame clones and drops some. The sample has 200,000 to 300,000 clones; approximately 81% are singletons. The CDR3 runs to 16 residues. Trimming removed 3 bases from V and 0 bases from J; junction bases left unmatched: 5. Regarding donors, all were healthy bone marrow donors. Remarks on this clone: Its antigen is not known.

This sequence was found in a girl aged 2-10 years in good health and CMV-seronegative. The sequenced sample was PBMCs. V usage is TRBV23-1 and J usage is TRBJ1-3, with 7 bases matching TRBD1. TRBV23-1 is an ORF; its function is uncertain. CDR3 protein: CASSHRQGDSGNTIYF. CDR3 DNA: TGCGCCAGCAGTCATCGACAGGGCGACTCTGGAAACACCATATATTTT.